These 2 T cell receptor beta chains were all obtained from the same sample, sequenced in a study of CD8+ T cells in alopecia areata. TCR sequencing used cDNA made by reverse transcription of extracted RNA. Data came from immunoSEQ multiplex PCR; TCRdb stores just in-frame clones and leaves some out. This table has 150,000 or so clones, 40% to 50% appearing once. The sample taken for sequencing was CD4+ T cells sorted from blood. Every receptor here comes from a human donor with alopecia areata.

This clone was seen a handful of times. The chain combines TRBV5-1 with TRBJ2-1, with a possible D match to TRBD2 (6 bases). V was pared by 5 bases and J by 6 bases, with 18 bases between. There are 15 residues in the CDR3. Germline assignment: CDR1 SGHRS and CDR2 YFSETQ. CDR3 residues: CASRMAGQSGNEQFF. CDR3 in DNA: TGCGCCAGCAGGATGGCGGGGCAGAGCGGCAATGAGCAGTTCTTC.

The V gene is TRBV25-1, the J gene TRBJ2-5, with 7 bases aligning to TRBD2. Per the germline V gene, CDR1 is MGHDK and CDR2 is SYGVNS. This CDR3 has 16 residues. V lost 5 bases and J lost 1; bases outside the gene matches: 10. CDR3 residues: CASSSSPASGQETQYF. For the CDR3, the DNA is TGTGCCAGCAGTTCTTCACCTGCTAGCGGCCAAGAGACCCAGTACTTC.